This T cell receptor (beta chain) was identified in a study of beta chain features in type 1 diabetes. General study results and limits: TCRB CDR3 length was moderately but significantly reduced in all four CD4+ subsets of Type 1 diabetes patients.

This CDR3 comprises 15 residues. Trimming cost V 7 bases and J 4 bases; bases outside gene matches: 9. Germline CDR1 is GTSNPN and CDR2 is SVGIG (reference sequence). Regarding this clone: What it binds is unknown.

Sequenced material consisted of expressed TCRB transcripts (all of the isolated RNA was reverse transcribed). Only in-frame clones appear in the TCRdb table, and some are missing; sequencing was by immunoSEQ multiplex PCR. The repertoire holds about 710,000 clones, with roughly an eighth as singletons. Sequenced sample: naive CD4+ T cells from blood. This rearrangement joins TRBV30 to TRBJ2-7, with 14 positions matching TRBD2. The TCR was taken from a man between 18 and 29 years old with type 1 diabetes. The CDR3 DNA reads TGTGCCTTTAAACCGGGACTAGCGGGAGCTTACGAGCAGTACTTC. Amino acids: CAFKPGLAGAYEQYF.